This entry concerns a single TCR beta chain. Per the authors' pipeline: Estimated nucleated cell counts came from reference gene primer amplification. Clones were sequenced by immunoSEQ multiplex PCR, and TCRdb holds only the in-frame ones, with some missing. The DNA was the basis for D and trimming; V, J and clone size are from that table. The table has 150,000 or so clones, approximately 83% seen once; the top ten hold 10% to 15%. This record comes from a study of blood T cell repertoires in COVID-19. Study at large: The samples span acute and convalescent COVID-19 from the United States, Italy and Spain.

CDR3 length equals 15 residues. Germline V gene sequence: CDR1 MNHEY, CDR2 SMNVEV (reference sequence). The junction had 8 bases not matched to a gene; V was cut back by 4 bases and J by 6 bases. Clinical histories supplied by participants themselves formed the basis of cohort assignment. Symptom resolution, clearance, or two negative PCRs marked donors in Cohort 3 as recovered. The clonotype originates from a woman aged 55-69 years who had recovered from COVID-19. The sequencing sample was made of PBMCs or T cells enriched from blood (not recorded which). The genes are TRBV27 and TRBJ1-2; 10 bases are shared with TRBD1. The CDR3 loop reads CASSWDRGGLDGYTF. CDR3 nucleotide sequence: TGTGCCAGCAGTTGGGACAGGGGAGGTTTGGATGGCTACACCTTC.